This T cell receptor beta chain appears in the sequencing data of a study of tumor-infiltrating lymphocytes in primary liver carcinoma. RNA isolated from unsorted whole blood supplied the blood RNA, with germline DNA also extracted. From roughly 470 ng total RNA, TCR beta cDNA was generated with a primer in the constant region. Slightly modified ARM-PCR served as the procedure for the TCR beta libraries. These libraries came from three rounds of nested multiplex PCR. TCRdb re-analysed the multiplex PCR reads in MiXCR, keeping a single row per CDR3 protein. The data hold approximately 310,000 distinct CDR3 sequences, with more than 55% observed a single time. The sample taken for sequencing was peripheral blood. The source of this sequence is a man aged 35 to 55 with primary liver carcinoma and hepatitis B virus infection.

The CDR3 here is CASTGAGPCNEQFF. The DNA for the CDR3 is TGTGCCAGCACCGGGGCAGGGCCCTGCAATGAGCAGTTCTTC. The gene calls are TRBV6-1 and TRBJ2-1; D is perhaps TRBD1 or TRBD2 (5 bases each). The CDR3 contains 14 residues. The V and J ends lost 7 bases and 6 bases respectively, with 16 bases between them. Germline V gives CDR1 MNHNS, CDR2 SASEGT.